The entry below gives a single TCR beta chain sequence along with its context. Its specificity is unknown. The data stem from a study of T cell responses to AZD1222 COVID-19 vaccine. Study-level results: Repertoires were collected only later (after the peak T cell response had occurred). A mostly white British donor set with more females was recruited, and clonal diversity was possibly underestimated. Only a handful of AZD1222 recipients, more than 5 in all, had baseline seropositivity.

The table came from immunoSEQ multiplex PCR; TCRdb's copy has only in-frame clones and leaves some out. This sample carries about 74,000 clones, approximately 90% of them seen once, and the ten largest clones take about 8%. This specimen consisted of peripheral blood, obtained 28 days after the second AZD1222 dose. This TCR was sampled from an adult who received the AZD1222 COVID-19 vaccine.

CDR3: CASTDRDIGSPLHF. CDR3 bases: TGTGCCAGCACTGACAGGGACATTGGGTCACCCCTCCACTTT. The chain uses TRBV5-6 and TRBJ1-6, with 7 bases matching TRBD1. The V and J ends lost 6 bases and 10 bases, in that order; junction bases with no gene match: 10. Germline V gene lookup returns CDR1 SGHDT and CDR2 YYEEEE. The CDR3 covers 14 residues. The full variable domain, in which reference TRBV5-6 and TRBJ1-6 provide the parts outside the CDR3, is DAGVTQSPTHLIKTRGQQVTLRCSPKSGHDTVSWYQQALGQGPQFIFQYYEEEERQRGNFPDRFSGHQFPNYSSELNVNALLLGDSALYLCASTDRDIGSPLHFGNGTRLTVT.